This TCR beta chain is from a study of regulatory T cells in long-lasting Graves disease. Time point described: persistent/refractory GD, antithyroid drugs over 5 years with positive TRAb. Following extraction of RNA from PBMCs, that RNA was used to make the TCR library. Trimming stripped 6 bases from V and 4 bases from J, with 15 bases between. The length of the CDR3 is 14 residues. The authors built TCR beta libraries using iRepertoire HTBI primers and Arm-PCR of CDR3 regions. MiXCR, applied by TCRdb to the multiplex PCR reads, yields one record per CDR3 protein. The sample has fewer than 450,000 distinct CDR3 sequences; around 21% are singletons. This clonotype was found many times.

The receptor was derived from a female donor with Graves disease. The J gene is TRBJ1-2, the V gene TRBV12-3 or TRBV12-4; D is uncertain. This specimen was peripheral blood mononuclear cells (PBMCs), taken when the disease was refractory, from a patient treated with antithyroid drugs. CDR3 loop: CASSQRPSSYGYTF. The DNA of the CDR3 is TGTGCCAGCAGCCAACGTCCTTCAAGCTATGGCTACACCTTC.